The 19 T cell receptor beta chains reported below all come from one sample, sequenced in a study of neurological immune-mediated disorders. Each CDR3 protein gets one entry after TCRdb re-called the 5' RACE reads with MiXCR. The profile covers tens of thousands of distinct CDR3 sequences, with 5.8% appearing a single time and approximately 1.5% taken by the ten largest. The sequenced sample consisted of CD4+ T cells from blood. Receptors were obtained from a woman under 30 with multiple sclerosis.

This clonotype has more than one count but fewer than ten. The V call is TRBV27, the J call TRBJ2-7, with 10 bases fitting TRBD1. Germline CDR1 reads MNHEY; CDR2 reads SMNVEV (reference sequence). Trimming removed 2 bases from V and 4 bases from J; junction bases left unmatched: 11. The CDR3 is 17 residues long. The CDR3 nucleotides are TGTGCCAGCAGTTTAAGGGGGGGGGGACAGGGGTTGTACGAGCAGTACGTC. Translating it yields CASSLRGGGQGLYEQYV.

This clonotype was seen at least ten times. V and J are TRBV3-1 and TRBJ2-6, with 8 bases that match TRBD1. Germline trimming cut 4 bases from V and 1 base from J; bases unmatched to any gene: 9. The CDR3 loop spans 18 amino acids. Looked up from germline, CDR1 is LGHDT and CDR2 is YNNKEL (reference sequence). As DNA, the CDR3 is TGTGCCAGCAGCCCCAGGGGGCCAAGCTTATCTGGGGCCAACGTCCTGACTTTC. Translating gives CASSPRGPSLSGANVLTF.

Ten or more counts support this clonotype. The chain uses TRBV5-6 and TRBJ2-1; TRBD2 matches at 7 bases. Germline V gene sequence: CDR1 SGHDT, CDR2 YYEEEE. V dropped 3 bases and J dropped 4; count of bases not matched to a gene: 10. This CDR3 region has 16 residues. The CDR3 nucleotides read TGTGCCAGCAGCTCCCGGGGTAGCGGGTTATACAATGAGCAGTTCTTC. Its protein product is CASSSRGSGLYNEQFF.

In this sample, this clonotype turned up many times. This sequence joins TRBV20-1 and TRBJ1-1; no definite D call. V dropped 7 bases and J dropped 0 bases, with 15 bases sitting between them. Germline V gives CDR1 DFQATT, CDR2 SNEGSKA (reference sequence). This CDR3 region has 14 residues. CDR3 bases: TGCAGTGTCCTGCCTGGGATCATGAACACTGAAGCTTTCTTT. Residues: CSVLPGIMNTEAFF.

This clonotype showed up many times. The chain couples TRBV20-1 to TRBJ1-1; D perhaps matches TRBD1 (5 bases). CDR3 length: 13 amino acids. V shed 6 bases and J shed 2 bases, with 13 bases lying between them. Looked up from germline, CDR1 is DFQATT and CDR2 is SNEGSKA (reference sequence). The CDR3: CSATSGGNTEAFF. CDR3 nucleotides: TGCAGTGCCACAAGCGGGGGTAACACTGAAGCTTTCTTT.

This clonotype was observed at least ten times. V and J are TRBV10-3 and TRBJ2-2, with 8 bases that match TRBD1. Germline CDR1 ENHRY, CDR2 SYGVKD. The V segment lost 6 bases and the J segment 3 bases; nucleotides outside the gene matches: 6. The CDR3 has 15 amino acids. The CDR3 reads CAIRKTGVDTGELFF. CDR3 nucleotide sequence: TGTGCCATCAGGAAGACAGGGGTGGACACCGGGGAGCTGTTTTTT.

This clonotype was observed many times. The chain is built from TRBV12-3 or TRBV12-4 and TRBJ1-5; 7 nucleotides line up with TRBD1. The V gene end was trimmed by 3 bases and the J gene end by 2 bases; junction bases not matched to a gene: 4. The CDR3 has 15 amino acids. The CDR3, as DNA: TGTGCCAGCAGTTTGGCCCAGGGGGGCAATCAGCCCCAGCATTTT. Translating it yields CASSLAQGGNQPQHF.

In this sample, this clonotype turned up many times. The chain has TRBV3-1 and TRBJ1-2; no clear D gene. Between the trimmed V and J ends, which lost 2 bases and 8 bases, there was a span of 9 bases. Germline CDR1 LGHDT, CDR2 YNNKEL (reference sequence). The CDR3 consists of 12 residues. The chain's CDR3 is CASSQPLGGYTF. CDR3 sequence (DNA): TGTGCCAGCAGCCAACCGTTGGGGGGCTACACCTTC.

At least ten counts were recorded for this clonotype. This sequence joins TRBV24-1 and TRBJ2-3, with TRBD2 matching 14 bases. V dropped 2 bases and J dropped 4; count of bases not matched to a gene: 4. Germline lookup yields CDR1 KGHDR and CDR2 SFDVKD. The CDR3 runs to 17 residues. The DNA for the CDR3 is TGTGCCACCAGTGATTCCGGGACTAGCGGGAGACCAGATACGCAGTATTTT. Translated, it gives CATSDSGTSGRPDTQYF.

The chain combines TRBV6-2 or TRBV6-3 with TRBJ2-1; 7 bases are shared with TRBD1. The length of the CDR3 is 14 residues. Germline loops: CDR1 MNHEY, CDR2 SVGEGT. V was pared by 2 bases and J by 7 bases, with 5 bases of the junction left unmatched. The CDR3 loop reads CASSYEGAWNEQFF. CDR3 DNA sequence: TGTGCCAGCAGTTACGAGGGGGCGTGGAATGAGCAGTTCTTC.

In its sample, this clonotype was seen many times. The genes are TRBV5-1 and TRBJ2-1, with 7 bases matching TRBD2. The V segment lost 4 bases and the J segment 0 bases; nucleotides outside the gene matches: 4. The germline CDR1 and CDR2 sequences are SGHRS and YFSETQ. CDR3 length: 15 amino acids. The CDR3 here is CASSLIAGSYNEQFF. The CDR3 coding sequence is TGCGCCAGCAGCCTGATAGCGGGCTCCTACAATGAGCAGTTCTTC.

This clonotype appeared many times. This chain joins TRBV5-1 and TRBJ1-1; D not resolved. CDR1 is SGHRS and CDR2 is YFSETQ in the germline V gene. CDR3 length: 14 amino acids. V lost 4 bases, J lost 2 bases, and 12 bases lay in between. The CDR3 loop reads CASSTGHYNTEAFF. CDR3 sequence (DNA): TGCGCCAGCAGCACCGGGCATTACAACACTGAAGCTTTCTTT.

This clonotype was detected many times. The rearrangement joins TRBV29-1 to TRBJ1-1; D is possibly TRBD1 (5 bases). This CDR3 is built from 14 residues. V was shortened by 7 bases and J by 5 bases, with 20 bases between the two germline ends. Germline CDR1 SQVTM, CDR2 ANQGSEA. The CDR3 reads CSGGGLTFGTEAFF. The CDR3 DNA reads TGCAGCGGGGGGGGTCTTACATTCGGGACTGAAGCTTTCTTT.

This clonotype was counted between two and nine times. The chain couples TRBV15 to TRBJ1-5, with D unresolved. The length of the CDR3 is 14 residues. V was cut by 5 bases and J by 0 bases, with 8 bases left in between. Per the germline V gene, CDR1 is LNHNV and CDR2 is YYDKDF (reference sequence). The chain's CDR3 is CATSHGDSNQPQHF. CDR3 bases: TGTGCCACCAGCCACGGAGATAGCAATCAGCCCCAGCATTTT.

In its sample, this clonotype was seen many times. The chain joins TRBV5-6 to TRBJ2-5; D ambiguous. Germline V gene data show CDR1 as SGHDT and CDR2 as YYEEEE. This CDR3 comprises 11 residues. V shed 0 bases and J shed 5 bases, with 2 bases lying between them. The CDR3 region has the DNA TGTGCCAGCAGCTTGGCGGAGACCCAGTACTTC. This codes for CASSLAETQYF.

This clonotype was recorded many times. The CDR3 coding sequence is TGCAGTGCTAGAGGAGGTGTCGGGGCCACCGGGGAGCTGTTTTTT. It translates to CSARGGVGATGELFF. The chain uses TRBV20-1 and TRBJ2-2, with D perhaps matching TRBD1 or TRBD2 (5 bases each). This CDR3 comprises 15 residues. Germline CDR1 DFQATT, CDR2 SNEGSKA (reference sequence). Trimming cost V 1 base and J 4 bases, with 13 bases left between them.

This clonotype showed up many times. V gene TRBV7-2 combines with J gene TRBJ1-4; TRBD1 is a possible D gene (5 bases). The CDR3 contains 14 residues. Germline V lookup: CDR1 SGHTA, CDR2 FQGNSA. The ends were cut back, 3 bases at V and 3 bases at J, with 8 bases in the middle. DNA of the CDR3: TGTGCCAGCAGCTTCGGGGGGGCTAATGAAAAACTGTTTTTT. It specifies CASSFGGANEKLFF.

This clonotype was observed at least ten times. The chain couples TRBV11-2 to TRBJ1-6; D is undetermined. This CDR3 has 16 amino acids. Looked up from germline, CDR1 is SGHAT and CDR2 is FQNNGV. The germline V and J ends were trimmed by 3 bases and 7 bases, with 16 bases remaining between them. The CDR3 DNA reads TGTGCCAGCAGCTTGGGCCGTACCTTTATCAATTCACCCCTCCACTTT. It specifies CASSLGRTFINSPLHF.

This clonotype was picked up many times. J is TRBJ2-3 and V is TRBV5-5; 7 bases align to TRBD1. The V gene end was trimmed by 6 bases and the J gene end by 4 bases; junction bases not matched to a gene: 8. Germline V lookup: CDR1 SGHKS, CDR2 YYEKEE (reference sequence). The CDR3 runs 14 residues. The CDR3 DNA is TGTGCCAGCACCCAGGGGCAGGGGGCAGATACGCAGTATTTT. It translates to CASTQGQGADTQYF.